These 2 T cell receptor beta chains originate from one sample sequenced in a study of blood T cell repertoires in COVID-19. The assay was immunoSEQ multiplex PCR, and TCRdb's table has in-frame clones only and misses some. The sample holds some 200,000 clones, approximately 87% seen once. The sequenced material came from peripheral blood. These TCRs come from a woman in her fifties or sixties with acute or convalescent COVID-19.

CDR3 nucleotide sequence: TGTGCCAGCAGTGGTTTACAGGGGGATACCGGTCATGGCTACACCTTC. It translates to CASSGLQGDTGHGYTF. The chain carries TRBV6-4 and TRBJ1-2, with 8 bases fitting TRBD1. Trimming took 4 bases from V and 6 from J; bases not matched to a gene: 13. The germline V gene has CDR1 MRHNA and CDR2 SNTAGT. The CDR3 runs to 16 residues.

About this clone itself: The same CDR3 can be traced to other DNA sequences in this sample. The rearrangement links TRBV24-1 to TRBJ2-3; the match to TRBD2 covers 14 bases. The germline CDR1 and CDR2 sequences are KGHDR and SFDVKD. V trimming: 2 bases; J trimming: 4 bases; junction bases outside the gene matches: 7. This CDR3 has 18 residues. The CDR3, as DNA: TGTGCCACCAGTGATTCCCGACTAGCGGGGGGGCCAGCAGATACGCAGTATTTT. Protein sequence: CATSDSRLAGGPADTQYF.